These T cell receptor beta chains were read from a single sample in a study of Ad26.COV2.S vaccination and SARS-CoV-2 variants. Profiled with immunoSEQ multiplex PCR; TCRdb holds only in-frame clones, not every one. The repertoire has roughly 680,000 clones, roughly nine tenths of them found once; the top ten carry nearly 1.5%. The sequencing here drew on peripheral blood, taken in a trial of Ad26.COV2.S vaccine versus placebo. Receptors originate from a person between 18 and 65 years old who received the Ad26.COV2.S COVID-19 vaccine or a placebo. The CDR3 runs from the conserved cysteine through the conserved F or W. The D gene is left open where the match is weak. The size of a clone is reported for some rows only, either as once, few or many, or as a class for expanded clones.

.	TRBV14	TRBJ1-2	.	CASSQGRYGYTF	TGTGCCAGCAGCCAGGGGCGGTATGGCTACACCTTC
TRBD2	TRBV6-5	TRBJ2-7	.	CASSPGLGYYEQYF	TGTGCCAGCAGTCCGGGACTAGGGTATTACGAGCAGTACTTC
TRBD1	TRBV7-6	TRBJ2-7	few	CASSLLAGTGLDEQYF	TGTGCCAGCAGCTTACTTGCCGGGACAGGTTTGGACGAGCAGTACTTC
.	TRBV7-2	TRBJ1-2	.	CASSLDSGNGYGYTF	TGTGCCAGCAGCTTAGACTCTGGTAACGGCTATGGCTACACCTTC
TRBD1	TRBV27	TRBJ2-2	.	CASRKTGANTGELFF	TGTGCCAGCAGGAAAACAGGGGCGAACACCGGGGAGCTGTTTTTT
TRBD1	TRBV5-1	TRBJ1-1	.	CASSSLLGDRGAFF	TGCGCCAGCAGCAGCTTGTTGGGGGACAGGGGAGCTTTCTTT
.	TRBV16	TRBJ1-5	.	CASSQQGYQPQHF	TGTGCCAGCAGCCAACAGGGATATCAGCCCCAGCATTTT
.	TRBV3-1/TRBV3-2	TRBJ2-7	.	CASSQGQRYEQYF	TGTGCCAGCAGCCAAGGGCAGCGGTACGAGCAGTACTTC
.	TRBV11-2	TRBJ2-7	.	CASSRDGYEQYF	TGTGCCAGCTCCAGGGACGGCTACGAGCAGTACTTC
.	TRBV30	TRBJ1-6	.	CACLGPAHYNSPLHF	TGTGCCTGCCTCGGACCTGCTCACTATAATTCACCCCTCCACTTT
.	TRBV19	TRBJ1-5	.	CASSIVGQGGYQPQHF	TGTGCCAGTAGTATAGTAGGGCAGGGAGGTTATCAGCCCCAGCATTTT
.	TRBV7-6	TRBJ2-3	.	CASSLYQYTDTQYF	TGTGCCAGCAGCTTATATCAGTACACAGATACGCAGTATTTT
TRBD2	TRBV5-1	TRBJ2-7	.	CASSLEVAGDPHEQYF	TGCGCCAGCAGCTTGGAGGTAGCGGGAGACCCCCACGAGCAGTACTTC
.	TRBV18	TRBJ2-5	once	CASSSQGKYQETQYF	TGTGCCAGCTCAAGCCAGGGAAAGTACCAAGAGACCCAGTACTTC
.	TRBV5-1	TRBJ1-1	.	CASIMGGGEAFF	TGCGCCAGCATAATGGGCGGTGGGGAAGCTTTCTTT
TRBD1	TRBV27	TRBJ1-2	few	CASRPTGQNGYTF	TGTGCCAGCAGACCGACAGGGCAGAATGGCTACACCTTC
.	TRBV19	TRBJ1-4	.	CASSPGEKLFF	TGTGCCAGTAGCCCGGGAGAAAAACTGTTTTTT
TRBD2	TRBV11-2	TRBJ2-7	.	CASSFGRGAYEQYF	TGTGCCAGCAGCTTTGGGCGGGGGGCCTACGAGCAGTACTTC
TRBD1	TRBV19	TRBJ2-3	.	CASSPRTGQVTDTQYF	TGTGCCAGTAGTCCCCGGACAGGACAGGTCACAGATACGCAGTATTTT
.	TRBV7-6	TRBJ2-3	.	CASSLVWGLTDTQYF	TGTGCCAGCAGCTTAGTATGGGGTCTCACAGATACGCAGTATTTT
.	TRBV6-2/TRBV6-3	TRBJ1-5	.	CASSYLLGGVSNQPQHF	TGTGCCAGCAGTTACTTACTTGGGGGTGTAAGCAATCAGCCCCAGCATTTT
.	TRBV19	TRBJ2-7	.	CASSPLFNSYEQYF	TGTGCCAGTAGTCCCCTATTTAACTCCTACGAGCAGTACTTC
.	TRBV4-1	TRBJ2-1	.	CASSQGHSGNEQFF	TGCGCCAGCAGCCAAGGGCATAGTGGTAATGAGCAGTTCTTC
.	TRBV5-1	TRBJ2-3	.	CASSDVGDTQYF	TGCGCCAGCAGCGACGTCGGGGATACGCAGTATTTT
TRBD1	TRBV7-9	TRBJ2-1	.	CASSFGGLGQGSYNEQFF	TGTGCCAGCAGCTTTGGGGGGCTAGGACAGGGAAGCTACAATGAGCAGTTCTTC
TRBD1	TRBV2	TRBJ2-7	.	CASSVRDRVDEQYF	TGTGCCAGCAGCGTCCGGGACAGGGTGGACGAGCAGTACTTC
TRBD1	TRBV2	TRBJ2-3	once	CASSDLGQDTDTQYF	TGTGCCAGCAGTGATCTGGGACAGGACACAGATACGCAGTATTTT
.	TRBV7-2	TRBJ2-2	.	CASSRDTGELFF	TGTGCCAGCAGCAGAGACACCGGGGAGCTGTTTTTT
.	TRBV6-5	TRBJ1-2	once	CASSYSIQKHNYGYTF	TGTGCCAGCAGTTACTCGATACAGAAACATAACTATGGCTACACCTTC
TRBD1	TRBV7-3	TRBJ1-6	.	CASSWRLTGAVNSPLHF	TGTGCCAGCAGCTGGAGGCTGACAGGGGCGGTTAATTCACCCCTCCACTTT
.	TRBV5-1	TRBJ1-1	.	CASSLGTASREAFF	TGCGCCAGCAGCTTGGGGACGGCTTCGAGGGAAGCTTTCTTT
.	TRBV6-5	TRBJ1-1	.	CASSLMMNTEAFF	TGTGCCAGCAGTTTAATGATGAACACTGAAGCTTTCTTT
.	TRBV6-5	TRBJ2-3	.	CASSYRRGSLTDTQYF	TGTGCCAGCAGTTACCGCAGGGGTTCCCTTACAGATACGCAGTATTTT
TRBD1	TRBV6-5	TRBJ2-7	.	CASSYSGQDEQYF	TGTGCCAGCAGTTACTCGGGACAGGACGAGCAGTACTTC
.	TRBV6-5	TRBJ1-2	.	CASSYEGRRGYTF	TGTGCCAGCAGTTACGAGGGGCGCAGAGGCTACACCTTC
.	TRBV15	TRBJ2-6	.	CATSRVLVRALSGANVLTF	TGTGCCACCAGCAGAGTGTTAGTCAGGGCCCTCTCTGGGGCCAACGTCCTGACTTTC
.	TRBV24-1	TRBJ2-1	.	CATSDTYGEQFF	TGTGCCACCAGTGATACTTATGGTGAGCAGTTCTTC
TRBD1	TRBV6-5	TRBJ2-2	.	CASRLGQDTGELFF	TGTGCCAGCAGACTCGGACAGGACACCGGGGAGCTGTTTTTT
TRBD1	TRBV7-9	TRBJ1-1	.	CASSRGQGTMNTEAFF	TGTGCCAGCAGCCGCGGACAGGGCACTATGAACACTGAAGCTTTCTTT
.	TRBV11-2	TRBJ2-6	few	CASSPEQGRSNVLTF	TGTGCCAGCAGCCCCGAACAAGGGAGGTCCAACGTCCTGACTTTC
.	TRBV7-9	TRBJ1-2	.	CASSQTVVGRYGYTF	TGTGCCAGCAGCCAGACGGTCGTGGGGCGCTATGGCTACACCTTC
.	TRBV18	TRBJ1-4	.	CASSPQAGNEKLFF	TGTGCCAGCTCACCACAGGCAGGAAATGAAAAACTGTTTTTT
.	TRBV6-5	TRBJ2-7	.	CASRGVGVYEQYF	TGTGCCAGCCGGGGAGTTGGGGTCTACGAGCAGTACTTC
TRBD1	TRBV9	TRBJ1-6	once	CASSEDRGLGSPLHF	TGTGCCAGCAGCGAAGACAGGGGGCTGGGGTCACCCCTCCACTTT
.	TRBV20-1	TRBJ2-1	.	CSAGLVDEQFF	TGCAGTGCTGGTTTAGTGGATGAGCAGTTCTTC
.	TRBV9	TRBJ1-4	.	CASSVEGGKLFF	TGTGCCAGCAGCGTAGAGGGAGGGAAACTGTTTTTT
.	TRBV2	TRBJ1-1	.	CASSAAGDAAEAFF	TGTGCCAGCAGTGCAGCAGGGGATGCCGCTGAAGCTTTCTTT